The 3 T cell receptor beta chains below all came from one sample that was sequenced in a study of blood T cells in healthy people across ages. Next came a second PCR, run for about 6 to 12 cycles, which used a sample-barcoded 5' primer along with a J-beta primer mix. In TCRdb, the 5' RACE reads were re-called with MiXCR into one record per CDR3 protein. The sample lists about 1.4 million distinct CDR3 sequences, around 59% occurring once. The sequencing input was blood. These receptors were collected from a man between 18 and 29 years old in good health.

V usage is TRBV10-2 and J usage is TRBJ2-3; perhaps TRBD1 as D (6 bases). Trimming shortened V by 4 bases and J by 11 bases, and 19 bases separated the two germline ends. CDR3 length equals 14 residues. Germline lookup yields CDR1 WSHSY and CDR2 SAAADI. The CDR3 region is CASSGGGRGIGQYF. CDR3 nucleotides: TGCGCCAGCAGTGGAGGAGGCAGGGGAATTGGGCAGTATTTT.

This chain uses TRBV20-1 with TRBJ2-1; 7 bases are a match to TRBD1. This CDR3 is built from 14 residues. The germline CDR1 and CDR2 sequences are DFQATT and SNEGSKA (reference sequence). Unmatched junction bases numbered 6, after V lost 1 base and J lost 6 bases. DNA of the CDR3: TGCAGTGCTAGAGCCAGGACAGGCGTCAATGAGCAGTTCTTC. The encoded protein is CSARARTGVNEQFF.

The V call is TRBV5-4, the J call TRBJ2-3; TRBD2 might be the D (5 bases). This CDR3 has 16 residues. V was shortened by 4 bases and J by 1 base, with 16 bases between the two germline ends. Germline-derived CDR1 and CDR2 are SGHNT and YYREEE (reference sequence). CDR3 amino acids: CASSPSGARGTDTQYF. The CDR3 region has the DNA TGTGCCAGCAGCCCCAGCGGAGCGCGCGGCACAGATACGCAGTATTTT.